The rows below give T cell receptor beta chains drawn from one sample of a study of T cells in Graves' hyperthyroidism and ophthalmopathy. One entry per CDR3 protein results from TCRdb running MiXCR on the multiplex PCR reads. The sample holds 550,000 to 650,000 distinct CDR3 sequences, roughly 13% seen once. The sequenced sample consisted of blood. Receptors originate from a woman between 25 and 40 years old with Graves' hyperthyroidism that later progressed to Graves' ophthalmopathy. Both conserved end residues are part of each CDR3. Each record gives: J gene, V gene, clone size, D gene, CDR3 DNA, CDR3 protein. A D gene is named only where the DNA matches it firmly. Not all rows give a size; the values are once, few, many and, for expanded clones, a class.

J: TRBJ2-5; V: TRBV5-1; size: -; D: -; DNA: TGCGCCAGCAGCTTCGACGGTCAAGAGACCCAGTACTTC; CDR3: CASSFDGQETQYF
J: TRBJ1-1; V: TRBV29-1; size: many; D: -; DNA: TGCAGCGTTGAAGATCAAGACAGCCTCTTAACACTGGGAGCTTTCTTT; CDR3: CSVEDQDSLLTLGAFF
J: TRBJ1-5; V: TRBV30; size: -; D: -; DNA: TGTGCCTGGAGTGTACCTAGATATAGCAATCAGCCCCAGCATTTT; CDR3: CAWSVPRYSNQPQHF
J: TRBJ1-4; V: TRBV12-3/TRBV12-4; size: many; D: -; DNA: TGTGCCAGCAGTTTTAGTTTGGGGGAAAAACTGTTTTTT; CDR3: CASSFSLGEKLFF
J: TRBJ2-5; V: TRBV18; size: -; D: TRBD2; DNA: TGTGCCAGCTCACCGGCAACAGCGGGGATCGAGGCCCAGTACTTC; CDR3: CASSPATAGIEAQYF
J: TRBJ2-5; V: TRBV5-1; size: -; D: -; DNA: TGCGCCAGCAGCCTGGAGGGGCCGGGAAGGGAGACCCAGTACTTC; CDR3: CASSLEGPGRETQYF
J: TRBJ1-2; V: TRBV6-1; size: many; D: TRBD1; DNA: TGTGCCAGCACCATAGGGACAGGCCCGTTCTCATATGGCTACACCTTC; CDR3: CASTIGTGPFSYGYTF
J: TRBJ1-5; V: TRBV10-1; size: few; D: TRBD1; DNA: TGCGCCAGCAGTGAGAAGACAGGGGATCAGCCCCAGCATTTT; CDR3: CASSEKTGDQPQHF
J: TRBJ2-7; V: TRBV7-9; size: -; D: -; DNA: TGTGCCAGCAGCTATAACCCCCGGGGGACAGCCTCCTACGAGCAGTACTTC; CDR3: CASSYNPRGTASYEQYF
J: TRBJ2-7; V: TRBV28; size: many; D: -; DNA: TGTGCCAGCAGTCCCCCGGGACATTGGTACGAGCAGTACTTC; CDR3: CASSPPGHWYEQYF
J: TRBJ1-5; V: TRBV24-1; size: -; D: -; DNA: TGTGCCACCAGTGACCGACAGTCGGTTAGCAATCAGCCCCAGCATTTT; CDR3: CATSDRQSVSNQPQHF
J: TRBJ1-2; V: TRBV4-1; size: few; D: -; DNA: TGCGCCAGCAGCCATTCGAACGTGGAGGGCTACACCTTC; CDR3: CASSHSNVEGYTF
J: TRBJ1-6; V: TRBV7-2; size: many; D: -; DNA: TGTGCCAGCAGCTTTAAGGGTGCAACAGCACCCCTCCACTTT; CDR3: CASSFKGATAPLHF
J: TRBJ2-2; V: TRBV5-1; size: -; D: TRBD1; DNA: TGCGCCAGCAGCCGGGACAGCGATACCGGGGAGCTGTTTTTT; CDR3: CASSRDSDTGELFF
J: TRBJ1-1; V: TRBV7-2; size: many; D: -; DNA: TGTGCCAGCAGCCAAGGACCGCTGAACACTGAAGCTTTCTTT; CDR3: CASSQGPLNTEAFF
J: TRBJ1-2; V: TRBV6-1; size: few; D: -; DNA: TGTGCCAGCATGTCTAGTGGCGGGGACTATGGCTACACCTTC; CDR3: CASMSSGGDYGYTF
J: TRBJ2-7; V: TRBV10-2; size: many; D: -; DNA: TGCGCCAGCAGTGATGGGTTTCAGAGCTCCTACGAGCAGTACTTC; CDR3: CASSDGFQSSYEQYF
J: TRBJ2-1; V: TRBV5-1; size: many; D: -; DNA: TGCGCCAGCAGCCCCTCTGGTAGGACGGACAATGAGCAGTTCTTC; CDR3: CASSPSGRTDNEQFF
J: TRBJ1-3; V: TRBV6-1; size: few; D: -; DNA: TGTGCCAGCAGTAGCTTCCGGCACCACTCTGGAAACACCATATATTTT; CDR3: CASSSFRHHSGNTIYF
J: TRBJ2-2; V: TRBV24-1; size: -; D: -; DNA: TGTGCCACCAGTGACACCTCCTCCAAGTTGTCCGGGGAGCTGTTTTTT; CDR3: CATSDTSSKLSGELFF
J: TRBJ2-1; V: TRBV18; size: many; D: TRBD1; DNA: TGTGCCAGCTCACCTCCGGGACAGAGCTACAATGAGCAGTTCTTC; CDR3: CASSPPGQSYNEQFF
J: TRBJ1-6; V: TRBV20-1; size: few; D: -; DNA: TGCAGTGCCCAGAGAGTTGGGGGACTGATAGATTCACCCCTCCACTTT; CDR3: CSAQRVGGLIDSPLHF
J: TRBJ2-7; V: TRBV9; size: many; D: -; DNA: TGTGCCAGCAGCGTAGGAGAGGGGCTTGAATACGAGCAGTACTTC; CDR3: CASSVGEGLEYEQYF
J: TRBJ1-5; V: TRBV12-3/TRBV12-4; size: many; D: -; DNA: TGTGCCAGCAGTCGCCAGGGGCAGGGTAGCAATCAGCCCCAGCATTTT; CDR3: CASSRQGQGSNQPQHF
J: TRBJ1-5; V: TRBV5-1; size: many; D: -; DNA: TGCGCCAGCAGCTTAGGTGCAAATCAGCCCCAGCATTTT; CDR3: CASSLGANQPQHF